This T cell receptor beta chain was identified during a study of cytomegalovirus exposure and HLA in healthy donors. Germline CDR1 and CDR2: SEHNR and FQNEAQ (reference sequence). This CDR3 region has 13 residues. Trimming pared 7 bases from V and 7 bases from J, leaving 16 bases between. Only in-frame clones appear in the TCRdb table, and some are missing; sequencing was by immunoSEQ multiplex PCR. This table holds 300,000 to 450,000 clones, 70% to 90% found once. This TCR derives from a woman under 30 in good health and CMV-seronegative. The chain carries TRBV7-9 and TRBJ1-2; tentatively, D is TRBD1 (5 bases). Sequencing input: PBMCs. CDR3 sequence (DNA): TGTGCCAGCAACCCACAGGCCGTCCGTGGCTACACCTTC. It specifies CASNPQAVRGYTF.